This T cell receptor beta chain appears in the sequencing data of a study of cytotoxic CD8 clonotypes in ibrutinib-treated CLL. Background on the study: Partial responders around 25, complete 2; about twelve progressed and some 15 stayed in remission by median about 6 years. Overall study results and limits: Public clonotypes, found uncommonly, either contracted or stayed stable on treatment.

In the case of this clone: The antigen is not known.

Investigators sought sequencing depths of between 1 in 200,000 and 1 in 1 million T cells. Sequencing was performed with immunoSEQ multiplex PCR; in TCRdb, only in-frame clones are kept and a portion is missing. The repertoire consists of roughly 180,000 clones, with 84% occurring once and the leading ten covering about 4.9%. The source of about 1.9 micrograms of genomic DNA for TCR beta libraries was cryopreserved PBMCs. Germline V gene sequence: CDR1 SGDLS, CDR2 YYNGEE. V was clipped by 0 bases and J by 8 bases; unmatched bases: 2. This CDR3 region has 13 residues. The V gene is TRBV9, the J gene TRBJ1-5; 7 positions match TRBD1. This TCR derives from a human donor with chronic lymphocytic leukemia. Sequences were derived from PBMCs, sampled after 24 months of ibrutinib treatment. CDR3 DNA: TGTGCCAGCAGCGTAGAGGGGACAGAGCCCCAGCATTTT. It yields the protein CASSVEGTEPQHF.